The 8 T cell receptor beta chains below all came from one sample that was sequenced in a study of blood T cell repertoires in COVID-19 (dated by TCRdb to the early 2020s). The library was made by the immunoSEQ multiplex PCR assay. In TCRdb, the immuneACCESS table is reduced to in-frame sequences with V and J assigned. These tables do not hold every clone; where another copy was compared, an unresolved V gene accounts for under half, and the others remain unexplained. The sample has a few hundred thousand clones on record, 85% of them singletons. The top ten constitute 3% to 4% of the sample. Input material: peripheral blood. Receptor source: a young woman with acute or convalescent COVID-19.

This clone appeared a few times. The rearrangement uses TRBV12-3 or TRBV12-4 and TRBJ1-2; no definite D call. The V and J ends lost 4 bases and 8 bases respectively, with 14 bases between them. This CDR3 is built from 13 residues. The chain's CDR3 is CASSSLRVDGYTF. The CDR3 DNA follows: TGTGCCAGCAGTTCCCTGAGGGTGGACGGCTACACCTTC.

This chain connects TRBV3-1 (or the pseudogene TRBV3-2) to TRBJ2-7; TRBD1 might be the D (5 bases). V lost 2 bases and J 6 bases, leaving 14 bases between the germline ends. Germline-derived CDR1 and CDR2 are LGHDT and YNNKEL (reference sequence). The CDR3 is 14 residues long. CDR3 amino acids: CASSQLGQGGEQYF. The CDR3 DNA reads as TGTGCCAGCAGCCAATTAGGGCAGGGCGGCGAGCAGTACTTC.

V is TRBV5-1 and J is TRBJ1-1; D remains unclear. Trimming took off 2 bases at V and 8 bases at J, with 16 bases between the two ends. Germline assignment: CDR1 SGHRS and CDR2 YFSETQ. This CDR3 is 14 amino acids long. The CDR3 nucleotides are TGCGCCAGCAGCTTACCATCCCCCTACCCCGAAGCTTTCTTT. This codes for CASSLPSPYPEAFF.

The chain uses TRBV7-9 and TRBJ1-5, with D maybe TRBD1 (5 bases). Germline V gene data show CDR1 as SEHNR and CDR2 as FQNEAQ (reference sequence). V lost 1 base to trimming and J lost 0 bases, with 13 bases between them. This CDR3 region has 17 residues. CDR3: CASSLGQISYSNQPQHF. The CDR3 DNA reads TGTGCCAGCAGCTTAGGACAGATAAGCTATAGCAATCAGCCCCAGCATTTT.

The J gene is TRBJ2-4, the V gene TRBV9; D perhaps matches TRBD1 (6 bases). Germline loops: CDR1 SGDLS, CDR2 YYNGEE. This CDR3 spans 17 amino acids. V was clipped by 7 bases and J by 7 bases, with 27 bases between them. The CDR3 region has the DNA TGTGCCAGCCAACCCCTAATAGAGCGGTCAAGGGGGAACATTCAGTACTTC. Translating it yields CASQPLIERSRGNIQYF.

The rearrangement links TRBV19 to TRBJ1-5, with D possibly TRBD1 on 6 matching bases. The CDR3 sequence is 14 residues long. Germline CDR1 reads LNHDA; CDR2 reads SQIVND (reference sequence). The germline V and J ends were trimmed by 8 bases and 0 bases, with 11 bases remaining between them. The CDR3 DNA sequence: TGTGCCAGTGGCAGGGGTTATAGCAATCAGCCCCAGCATTTT. This gives the protein CASGRGYSNQPQHF.

The chain employs TRBV18 and TRBJ1-6; 8 nucleotides agree with TRBD1. Trimming took 3 bases from V and 10 from J; bases not matched to a gene: 8. CDR3 length: 15 residues. Germline V gives CDR1 KGHSH, CDR2 LQKENI. This chain's CDR3 is CASSPGQALKSPLHF. CDR3 sequence (DNA): TGTGCCAGCTCACCGGGACAGGCCCTAAAATCACCCCTCCACTTT. The whole variable domain, remainder taken from reference TRBV18 and TRBJ1-6, is NAGVMQNPRHLVRRRGQEARLRCSPMKGHSHVYWYRQLPEEGLKFMVYLQKENIIDESGMPKERFSAEFPKEGPSILRIQQVVRGDSAAYFCASSPGQALKSPLHFGNGTRLTVT.

V gene TRBV7-6 combines with J gene TRBJ2-7; TRBD2 might be the D (6 bases). The CDR3 extends over 15 amino acids. Trimming cost V 0 bases and J 2 bases, with 11 bases left between them. Germline values: CDR1 SGHVS, CDR2 FNYEAQ. As DNA, the CDR3 is TGTGCCAGCAGCTTAGCGGAGGAGGGAACCTACGAGCAGTACTTC. It encodes CASSLAEEGTYEQYF. Using reference TRBV7-6 and TRBJ2-7 for the parts outside the CDR3, the full variable domain is GAGVSQSPRYKVTKRGQDVALRCDPISGHVSLYWYRQALGQGPEFLTYFNYEAQQDKSGLPNDRFSAERPEGSISTLTIQRTEQRDSAMYRCASSLAEEGTYEQYFGPGTRLTVT.